The present entry profiles one T cell receptor beta chain with its context. The data are from a study of control samples from healthy donors and cancer patients. V lost 7 bases to trimming and J lost 4 bases; unmatched junction nucleotides: 5. The germline V gene has CDR1 SNHLY and CDR2 FYNNEI. CDR3 length: 14 amino acids. The repertoire was sequenced with immunoSEQ multiplex PCR; TCRdb's copy has only in-frame clones and lacks some. The sample lists fewer than 200,000 clones; roughly 95% were seen once. This TCR was recovered from a woman under 40 in good health. The chain links TRBV2 to TRBJ2-5, with 11 nucleotides matching TRBD2. The material sequenced was blood. The CDR3 reads CASNSGRAGETQYF. The CDR3 region has the DNA TGTGCCAGCAATAGCGGGAGGGCGGGAGAGACCCAGTACTTC.